The table lists the clone carrying this TCR beta chain with a few counts. The data belong to a study of T cells in Graves' hyperthyroidism and ophthalmopathy. Regions amplified from RNA transcripts were the TCR beta CDR3 regions. First-round RT-PCR of the TCR CDR3 relied on the HTBI primer set. TCRdb itself ran the multiplex PCR reads through MiXCR, one entry per CDR3 protein. The sample contains hundreds of thousands of distinct CDR3 sequences, roughly 13% of which appear only once. Diagnoses rested on clinical symptoms, serum thyroxine and TRAb, thyroid ultrasound and orbital computed tomography. After removal of 11 bases from V and 8 bases from J, the junction contained 12 bases not matched to a gene. This CDR3 region has 13 residues. Germline CDR1 and CDR2: SNHLY and FYNNEI.

This clonotype was obtained from a woman aged 25 to 39 with Graves' hyperthyroidism. J is TRBJ2-1 and V is TRBV2; 7 nucleotides line up with TRBD1. The sequenced material came from blood. CDR3 DNA sequence: TGTGCCGCCCGGGACAGACTTTTGGATGAGCAGTTCTTC. This codes for CAARDRLLDEQFF.